Sequencing of this T cell receptor (beta chain) was carried out in a study of shared clonotypes between healthy human individuals. With 4 bases removed from V and 7 bases from J, the gap between germline ends came to 13 bases. The CDR3 totals 13 residues. Per the germline V gene, CDR1 is MNHEY and CDR2 is SVGAGI. Assay used: immunoSEQ multiplex PCR; TCRdb lists only in-frame clones, some missing. The repertoire includes approximately 740,000 clones, around 93% of them detected once, and approximately 25% sits in the top ten. Only CD45RO-negative cells positively selected for CCR7 counted as naive CD8 cells, so terminally differentiated effector memory CD45RA+ cells were excluded.

The sample comprised naive CD8+ T cells sorted from blood. J is TRBJ1-2 and V is TRBV6-5; perhaps TRBD1 as D (5 bases). The clonotype originates from a man in his thirties or forties in good health. This CDR3 reads CASSFLGDFGYTF. Here the CDR3 DNA reads TGTGCCAGCAGTTTTCTAGGGGATTTTGGCTACACCTTC.